This T cell receptor (beta chain) was sequenced during a study of cytomegalovirus exposure and HLA in healthy donors. Remarks on this clone: The target antigen is unknown.

General study results and limits: When a later analysis was performed, an Asian-associated ancestry cluster reportedly had fewer N-insertions than the approximately 680-donor mean. In an earlier analysis, productive rearrangement rates for most beta V segments clustered near 87% or 30%.

Germline lookup yields CDR1 SGHAT and CDR2 FQNNGV. Trimming cost V 3 bases and J 1 base, with 12 bases left between them. This CDR3 spans 15 amino acids. Both 60 Vbeta primers and 13 Jbeta primers went into the PCR. Measured with immunoSEQ multiplex PCR; TCRdb has only the in-frame clones, and not every one. In the table there are some 140,000 clones, about 80% of which are singletons. The source of this sequence is a man between 45 and 60 years old in good health and CMV-seronegative. Material: PBMCs. The V and J genes are TRBV11-2 and TRBJ2-5; a weak D match, TRBD1 (6 bases). CDR3 in DNA: TGTGCCAGCAGCTTCGCCCCAGGGGTCCAAGAGACCCAGTACTTC. Encoded protein: CASSFAPGVQETQYF. Combining the CDR3 with reference TRBV11-2 and TRBJ2-5 gives the whole variable domain EAGVAQSPRYKIIEKRQSVAFWCNPISGHATLYWYQQILGQGPKLLIQFQNNGVVDDSQLPKDRFSAERLKGVDSTLKIQPAKLEDSAVYLCASSFAPGVQETQYFGPGTRLLVL.